These 10 T cell receptor beta chains were all obtained from the same sample, sequenced in a study of blood T cell repertoires in COVID-19. Profiled with immunoSEQ multiplex PCR; TCRdb holds only in-frame clones, not every one. The sample holds roughly 400,000 clones, 88% seen once. Sequenced sample: PBMCs or T cells enriched from blood (not recorded which). Source of these receptors: a woman in her thirties or forties with acute COVID-19.

The chain combines TRBV18 with TRBJ1-2, with 11 positions matching TRBD1. The J segment lost 0 bases and the V segment lost 3 bases, leaving 6 bases of the junction unmatched. Germline values: CDR1 KGHSH, CDR2 LQKENI. The CDR3 contains 17 residues. CDR3 region: CASSPGTGGPTNYGYTF. The CDR3 nucleotides read TGTGCCAGCTCACCTGGGACAGGGGGTCCTACTAACTATGGCTACACCTTC.

The chain is built from TRBV7-9 and TRBJ2-3; tentative D call: TRBD1 (6 bases). The length of the CDR3 is 16 residues. The V end was cut by 2 bases, the J end by 1 base, with 13 bases between. Germline CDR1 is SEHNR and CDR2 is FQNEAQ (reference sequence). The CDR3, as DNA: TGTGCCAGCAGCTTATTAAACAGGGAAGGCACAGATACGCAGTATTTT. Its translation is CASSLLNREGTDTQYF.

The gene calls are TRBV2 and TRBJ2-7, with D tentatively TRBD1 (7 bases). Trimming stripped 6 bases from V and 2 bases from J, with 14 bases between. Germline V lookup: CDR1 SNHLY, CDR2 FYNNEI. This CDR3 has 14 residues. The DNA of the CDR3 is TGTGCCAGCAGCAAGGAGGGGGCAACCTACGAGCAGTACTTC. Protein sequence: CASSKEGATYEQYF. The whole variable domain, remainder taken from reference TRBV2 and TRBJ2-7, is EPEVTQTPSHQVTQMGQEVILRCVPISNHLYFYWYRQILGQKVEFLVSFYNNEISEKSEIFDDQFSVERPDGSNFTLKIRSTKLEDSAMYFCASSKEGATYEQYFGPGTRLTVT.

This clone was seen a single time. The chain couples TRBV19 to TRBJ1-1; D gene unclear. The CDR3 runs 13 residues. Trimming removed 1 base from V and 5 bases from J, with 8 bases in between. Germline V gene lookup returns CDR1 LNHDA and CDR2 SQIVND (reference sequence). The CDR3 nucleotides are TGTGCCAGTAGTATAGGCCCGGGAACTGAAGCTTTCTTT. Translated, it gives CASSIGPGTEAFF.

This clone was detected a few times. The chain combines TRBV6-5 with TRBJ1-2; D is undetermined. Per the germline V gene, CDR1 is MNHEY and CDR2 is SVGAGI. V dropped 6 bases and J dropped 4 bases, with 15 bases sitting between them. There are 14 residues in the CDR3. DNA for the CDR3: TGTGCCAGCAGAGTCGGGAGACGTGGCTATGGCTACACCTTC. Encoded protein: CASRVGRRGYGYTF.

J is TRBJ1-5 and V is TRBV19; 7 nucleotides match TRBD1. The germline V gene has CDR1 LNHDA and CDR2 SQIVND (reference sequence). V was clipped by 2 bases and J by 0 bases; unmatched bases: 7. The CDR3 runs to 17 residues. CDR3 protein: CASSITGAANSNQPQHF. The CDR3 bases are TGTGCCAGTAGTATAACAGGGGCCGCGAATAGCAATCAGCCCCAGCATTTT.

The chain has TRBV2 and TRBJ1-4, with TRBD1 matching over 7 bases. This CDR3 is 14 amino acids long. V lost 6 bases and J lost 4; bases outside the gene matches: 5. Per the germline V gene, CDR1 is SNHLY and CDR2 is FYNNEI. The CDR3 here is CASREGTVNEKLFF. In nucleotides, the CDR3 is TGTGCCAGCAGAGAGGGGACAGTTAATGAAAAACTGTTTTTT.

V and J are TRBV5-5 and TRBJ1-2; 8 bases fit TRBD1. The germline V gene encodes CDR1 SGHKS and CDR2 YYEKEE (reference sequence). The CDR3 is 13 residues long. The junction had 3 bases not matched to a gene; V was cut back by 0 bases and J by 8 bases. In nucleotides, the CDR3 is TGTGCCAGCAGCTTGGTGGCAGGGGGCGGCTACACCTTC. Its translation is CASSLVAGGGYTF.

The CDR3 DNA reads as TGTGCCAGCAGTTTATCGATAACAGACCTGAACACTGAAGCTTTCTTT. This translates into CASSLSITDLNTEAFF. This chain joins TRBV27 and TRBJ1-1; D gene unclear. V dropped 0 bases and J dropped 0 bases, with 11 bases sitting between them. The CDR3 runs to 16 residues. Looked up from germline, CDR1 is MNHEY and CDR2 is SMNVEV (reference sequence).

V is TRBV10-3 and J is TRBJ2-3, with 8 positions matching TRBD2. This CDR3 contains 13 residues. V was pared by 2 bases and J by 7 bases, with 2 bases of the junction left unmatched. CDR1 is ENHRY and CDR2 is SYGVKD in the germline V gene. The CDR3 nucleotides are TGTGCCATCAGTGAGGTAGCGGGGTATACGCAGTATTTT. This gives the protein CAISEVAGYTQYF.